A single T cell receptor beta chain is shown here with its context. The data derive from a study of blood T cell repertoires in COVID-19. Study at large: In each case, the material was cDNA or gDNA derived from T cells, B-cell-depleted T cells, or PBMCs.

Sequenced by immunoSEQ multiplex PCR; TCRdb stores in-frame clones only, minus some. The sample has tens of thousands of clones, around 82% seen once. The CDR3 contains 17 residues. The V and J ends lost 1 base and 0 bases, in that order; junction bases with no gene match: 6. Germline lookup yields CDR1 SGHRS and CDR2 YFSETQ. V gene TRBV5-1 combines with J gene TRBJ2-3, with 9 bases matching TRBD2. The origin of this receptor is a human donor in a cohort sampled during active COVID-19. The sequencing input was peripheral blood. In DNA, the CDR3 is TGCGCCAGCAGCTTGCCTATAGCGGGGGCTAGCACAGATACGCAGTATTTT. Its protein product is CASSLPIAGASTDTQYF.